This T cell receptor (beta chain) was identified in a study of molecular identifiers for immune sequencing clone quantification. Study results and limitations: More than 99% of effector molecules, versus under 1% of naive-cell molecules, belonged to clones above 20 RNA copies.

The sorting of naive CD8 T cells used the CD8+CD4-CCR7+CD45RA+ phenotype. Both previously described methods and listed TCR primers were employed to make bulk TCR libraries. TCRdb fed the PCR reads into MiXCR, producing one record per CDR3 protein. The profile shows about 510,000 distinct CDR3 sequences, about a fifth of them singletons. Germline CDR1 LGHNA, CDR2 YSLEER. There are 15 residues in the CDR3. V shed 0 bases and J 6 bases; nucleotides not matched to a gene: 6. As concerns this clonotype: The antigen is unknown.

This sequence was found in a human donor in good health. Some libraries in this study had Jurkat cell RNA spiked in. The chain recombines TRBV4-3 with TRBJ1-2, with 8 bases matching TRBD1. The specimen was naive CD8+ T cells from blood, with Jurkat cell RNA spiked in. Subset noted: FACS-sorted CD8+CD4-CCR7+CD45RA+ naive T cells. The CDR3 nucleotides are TGCGCCAGCAGCCAAGATTCCGCAGGGGGCAATGGCTACACCTTC. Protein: CASSQDSAGGNGYTF.